This paragraph reports one T cell receptor beta chain. Its antigen is currently not known. Its ends do not fully match the called genes, so a read error is possible. These data originate in a study of T cell changes during pregnancy in multiple sclerosis (dated by TCRdb to the late 2010s). Study-level background: The study examined how the T cell repertoire changed over the course of pregnancy in women with multiple sclerosis.

The germline V gene gives CDR1 as SGHAT and CDR2 as FQNNGV. Its CDR3 holds 15 amino acids, cysteine through phenylalanine. Of all the DNA, just the CDR3 is kept, 45 bases in frame from base 1. Library method: the immunoSEQ multiplex PCR assay. Here the immuneACCESS table is served through TCRdb, limited to in-frame sequences with V and J called. Missing clones are a known gap in these copies; in checked studies unresolved V genes cover under half, and the rest lacks a known reason. The sample table shows approximately 84,000 clones, and roughly 93% are seen once. Of the sample, roughly 2.5% falls within the top ten clones.

The receptor comes from a female donor with multiple sclerosis, enrolled in a pregnancy study. This specimen consisted of peripheral blood, obtained in the third trimester of pregnancy. The chain is encoded by TRBV11-2 joined to TRBJ2-5; 6 matching bases give a weak D call of TRBD2. The DNA is TGTGCCAGCAGCGCATCCCGCGGGGACCAGGAGACCCAGTACTTC. This translates into CASSASRGDQETQYF. Where the CDR3 stops, the reference TRBV11-2 and TRBJ2-5 genes take over; the full variable domain is EAGVAQSPRYKIIEKRQSVAFWCNPISGHATLYWYQQILGQGPKLLIQFQNNGVVDDSQLPKDRFSAERLKGVDSTLKIQPAKLEDSAVYLCASSASRGDQETQYFGPGTRLLVL.